A single sample is the source of the 5 T cell receptor beta chains below, sequenced in a study of T cell therapy after organ transplantation. The antigens these receptors bind are not known. The table came from immunoSEQ multiplex PCR; TCRdb's copy has only in-frame clones and leaves some out. The table has about 50,000 clones, approximately 94% seen once; the top ten hold 2.5% to 3.5%. Sequencing was performed on CD8+ T cells from blood, taken before autologous CMV-specific T cell therapy. The source of these receptors is a human patient who had received a solid organ transplant and had CMV disease.

The chain combines TRBV27 with TRBJ1-1; D unclear. The ends were cut back, 1 base at V and 4 bases at J, with 19 bases in the middle. Germline loops: CDR1 MNHEY, CDR2 SMNVEV (reference sequence). This CDR3 comprises 17 residues. DNA for the CDR3: TGTGCCAGCAGTTTATACCCTCCCGACGCGGAGCCCACTGAAGCTTTCTTT. Encoded protein: CASSLYPPDAEPTEAFF.

This clone has just a few counts. The chain is built from TRBV30 and TRBJ1-1; 7 nucleotides match TRBD1. Germline trimming cut 0 bases from V and 0 bases from J; bases unmatched to any gene: 4. The CDR3 spans 15 residues. Germline values: CDR1 GTSNPN, CDR2 SVGIG (reference sequence). The CDR3 region is CAWSVGTAMNTEAFF. The CDR3 coding sequence is TGTGCCTGGAGTGTAGGGACAGCAATGAACACTGAAGCTTTCTTT.

This clone was seen more than once but under ten times. Other DNA variants within this sample encode the same CDR3. The rearrangement uses TRBV5-8 and TRBJ1-5; TRBD1 might be the D (6 bases). The V gene lost 4 bases and the J gene lost 0 bases, with 11 bases spanning the gap. The CDR3 is made up of 15 amino acids. Germline V gene lookup returns CDR1 SGHTS and CDR2 YDEGEE. In nucleotides, the CDR3 is TGTGCCAGCAGCATACAGGGTTATAGCAATCAGCCCCAGCATTTT. It encodes CASSIQGYSNQPQHF.

The rearrangement links TRBV6-1 to TRBJ1-1, with no clear D. V lost 1 base, J lost 5 bases, and 8 bases lay in between. CDR3 size: 13 residues. CDR1 is MNHNS, CDR2 SASEGT, per germline. This CDR3 is CASSEGFWTEAFF. CDR3 DNA sequence: TGTGCCAGCAGTGAAGGATTTTGGACTGAAGCTTTCTTT.

The chain employs TRBV6-5 and TRBJ2-7; TRBD2 aligns across 10 bases. The CDR3 spans 15 residues. Germline trimming cut 4 bases from V and 7 bases from J; bases unmatched to any gene: 10. The germline V gene encodes CDR1 MNHEY and CDR2 SVGAGI. CDR3 protein: CASSWTSGSSREQYF. In nucleotides, the CDR3 is TGTGCCAGCAGTTGGACTAGCGGTTCCTCTCGGGAGCAGTACTTC.